This TCR beta chain was captured in a study of long-term antiretroviral therapy in people with HIV. Study-wide background: It was about a decade after the earliest samples that the 2015 immediate-ART recommendation appeared. The study, taken as a whole, reports: ART adherence was not documented, and neither viral resistance nor therapy changes had any data.

The study drew at least one pre-ART and at least two post-ART PBMC samples from every donor. Cryopreserved PBMC, at roughly 1-10 million per sample, were present before DNA extraction. Survey-level resolution applied to immunoSEQ assay v3.0. Sequenced by immunoSEQ multiplex PCR; TCRdb stores in-frame clones only, minus some. This sample has tens of thousands of clones; around 87% occur once, and the top ten carry 3.3%. Germline assignment: CDR1 MNHNS and CDR2 SASEGT. V lost 2 bases, J lost 5 bases, and 7 bases lay in between. The CDR3 is 12 residues long. Concerning this clone: What it recognizes is unknown.

The source was unsorted PBMCs, collected 2.6 years after starting antiretroviral therapy. This chain uses TRBV6-1 with TRBJ2-7, with D unresolved. This clonotype was sampled from a woman between 45 and 60 years old with HIV. The CDR3 DNA follows: TGTGCCAGCAGTGAATCGAGGAACGAGCAGTACTTC. This sequence encodes CASSESRNEQYF.